This T cell receptor (beta chain) derives from a study of cytomegalovirus exposure and HLA in healthy donors. Germline-derived CDR1 and CDR2 are LNHDA and SQIVND (reference sequence). This CDR3 comprises 14 residues. V was pared by 5 bases and J by 5 bases, with 15 bases between. Profiled with immunoSEQ multiplex PCR; TCRdb holds only in-frame clones, not every one. The sample lists approximately 82,000 clones, 85% to 95% occurring once. The TCR sequence derives from a woman younger than 30 in good health and CMV-seronegative. Sequencing was done on a sample of PBMCs. This chain connects TRBV19 to TRBJ2-5, with a weak D call TRBD2 (7 bases). The chain's CDR3 is CASSLGGGRETQYF. CDR3 DNA sequence: TGTGCCAGTAGTTTAGGGGGGGGAAGGGAGACCCAGTACTTC.